This TCR beta chain was profiled in a study of OX40 agonist ivuxolimab in advanced cancers. Study details: Melanoma, hepatocellular carcinoma, head and neck or renal cell cancer occurred in dose-escalation patients.

As concerns this clone: Its antigen remains unknown.

The protocol was immunoSEQ multiplex PCR, while the TCRdb copy is restricted to in-frame clones and leaves out a portion. This sample has 70,000 or so clones; more than 85% occur once, and the top ten carry 10%. Study conclusions and caveats: CD8+ T cells showed, on average, more clonal expansion than CD4+ cells.

The germline V gene has CDR1 SGHNT and CDR2 YENEEA. With V trimmed by 5 bases and J by 2 bases, 6 bases remained unmatched. This CDR3 spans 17 amino acids. The chain joins TRBV11-3 to TRBJ2-5; 15 nucleotides agree with TRBD2. This clonotype was obtained from an adult with an advanced solid tumor such as melanoma, head and neck, liver or kidney cancer. The sample was CD4+ or CD8+ T cells sorted from blood, taken in a trial of the OX40 agonist ivuxolimab. As DNA, the CDR3 is TGTGCCAGCAGCCCCCACGGGACTAGCGGGGGGCAAGAGACCCAGTACTTC. Translated, it gives CASSPHGTSGGQETQYF.